This T cell receptor beta chain was captured by sequencing in a study of blood T cell repertoires in COVID-19. Study details: Donors in the United States, Italy and Spain gave samples during acute or convalescent COVID-19.

In the original analysis: Amplification from reference gene primers served as the basis for estimated nucleated cell counts. TCRdb's copy holds only in-frame clones and misses some; the assay was immunoSEQ multiplex PCR. The V and J calls and clone size come from that table; D and trimming were worked out from the DNA. The sample lists 350,000 to 500,000 clones; around 90% were seen once. Seattle-derived patients entered the study during active infection and were followed longitudinally. The CDR3 runs to 15 residues. From germline, CDR1 is SGHDT and CDR2 YYEEEE. Germline trimming cut 4 bases from V and 3 bases from J; bases unmatched to any gene: 6.

The chain carries TRBV5-6 and TRBJ1-3; 8 positions agree with TRBD1. The clonotype comes from a man between 18 and 29 years old with COVID-19, enrolled during active disease. Sequencing was carried out using peripheral blood. The CDR3 nucleotides are TGTGCCAGCAGCCCAGACGGGACAGGTGGAAACACCATATATTTT. It yields the protein CASSPDGTGGNTIYF.